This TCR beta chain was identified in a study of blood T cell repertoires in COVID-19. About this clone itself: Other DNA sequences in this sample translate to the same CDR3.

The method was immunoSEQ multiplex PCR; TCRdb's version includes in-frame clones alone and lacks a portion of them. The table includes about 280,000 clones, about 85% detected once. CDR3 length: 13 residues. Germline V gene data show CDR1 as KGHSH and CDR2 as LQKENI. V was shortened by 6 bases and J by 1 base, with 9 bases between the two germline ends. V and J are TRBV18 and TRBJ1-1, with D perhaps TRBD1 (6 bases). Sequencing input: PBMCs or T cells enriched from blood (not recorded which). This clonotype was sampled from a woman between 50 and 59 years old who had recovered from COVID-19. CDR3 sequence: CASSRTENTEAFF. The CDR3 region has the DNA TGTGCCAGCTCCAGGACAGAGAACACTGAAGCTTTCTTT.